The clone carrying this T cell receptor (beta chain) was recorded a few times. Its antigen is not known. This record comes from a study of T-cell reconstitution after alpha-beta-depleted transplantation in children. Notes on the study in general: Several hundred rapidly expanded clones from non-depleted graft cells reportedly supplied alpha-beta T cells about two months post-transplant. The high TCRbeta diversity at day 60 in some patients came from surviving recipient T cells and thymic progenitors. Among T cells one year after transplant, newly produced cells accounted for most counts and diversity.

The TCRbeta library was prepared with unique molecular identifiers. TCRdb re-called the PCR reads through MiXCR, storing one row per CDR3 protein. The table shows 700,000 to 950,000 distinct CDR3 sequences, with 16% occurring only once. Source: PBMCs, mostly from graft donor cells, taken 360 days after TCRalphabeta/CD19-depleted stem cell transplant. This clonotype was obtained from a male patient younger than 18 who had a stem cell transplant for acute lymphoblastic leukemia, so the T cells may come from the graft donor.

CDR3 amino acids: CASSEPRPRRKEAFF. CDR3 coding DNA: TGTGCCAGCAGTGAACCCCGACCAAGACGAAAGGAAGCTTTCTTT. This chain joins TRBV6-1 and TRBJ1-1; D unresolved. V gave up 2 bases and J gave up 8 bases, with 18 bases separating them. CDR3 size: 15 residues. Germline loops: CDR1 MNHNS, CDR2 SASEGT.